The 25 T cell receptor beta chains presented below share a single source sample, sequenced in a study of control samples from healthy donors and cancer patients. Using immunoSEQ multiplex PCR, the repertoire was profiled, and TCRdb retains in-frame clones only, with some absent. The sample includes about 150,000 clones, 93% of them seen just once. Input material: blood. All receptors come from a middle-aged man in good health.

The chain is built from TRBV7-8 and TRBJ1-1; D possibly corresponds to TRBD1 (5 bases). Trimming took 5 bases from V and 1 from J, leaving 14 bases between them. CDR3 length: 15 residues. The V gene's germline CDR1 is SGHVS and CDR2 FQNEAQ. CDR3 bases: TGTGCCAGCAGCCCAGGGAGGGTAGGGAACACTGAAGCTTTCTTT. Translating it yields CASSPGRVGNTEAFF.

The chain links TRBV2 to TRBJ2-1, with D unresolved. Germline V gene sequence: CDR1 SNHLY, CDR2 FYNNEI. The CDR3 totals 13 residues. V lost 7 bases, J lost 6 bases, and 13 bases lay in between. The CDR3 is CASTEGGFNEQFF. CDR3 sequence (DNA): TGTGCCAGCACCGAAGGCGGATTCAATGAGCAGTTCTTC.

The CDR3 sequence is CASRQADRGGYGYTF. CDR3 coding DNA: TGTGCCAGCAGACAGGCCGACAGGGGGGGCTATGGCTACACCTTC. This chain connects TRBV28 to TRBJ1-2, with TRBD1 matching over 9 bases. Germline values: CDR1 MDHEN, CDR2 SYDVKM. This CDR3 comprises 15 residues. V lost 6 bases, J lost 4 bases, and 9 bases stayed unmatched.

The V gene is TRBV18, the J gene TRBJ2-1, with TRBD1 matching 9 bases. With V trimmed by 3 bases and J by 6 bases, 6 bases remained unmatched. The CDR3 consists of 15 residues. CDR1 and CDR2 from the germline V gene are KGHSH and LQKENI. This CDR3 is CASSPGTGMGNEQFF. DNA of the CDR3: TGTGCCAGCTCACCGGGGACAGGGATGGGCAATGAGCAGTTCTTC.

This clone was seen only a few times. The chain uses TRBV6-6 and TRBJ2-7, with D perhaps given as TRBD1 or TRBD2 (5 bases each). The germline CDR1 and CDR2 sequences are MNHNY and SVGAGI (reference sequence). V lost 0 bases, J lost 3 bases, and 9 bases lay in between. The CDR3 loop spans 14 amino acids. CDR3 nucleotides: TGTGCCAGCAGTTACTCGGGGGTCCTCTACGAGCAGTACTTC. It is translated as CASSYSGVLYEQYF.

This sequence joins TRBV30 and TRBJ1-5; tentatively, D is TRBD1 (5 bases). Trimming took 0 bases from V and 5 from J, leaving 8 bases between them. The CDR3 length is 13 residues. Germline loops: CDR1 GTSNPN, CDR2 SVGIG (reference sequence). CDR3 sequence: CAWSVSGDQPQHF. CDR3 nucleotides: TGTGCCTGGAGTGTTTCGGGGGATCAGCCCCAGCATTTT. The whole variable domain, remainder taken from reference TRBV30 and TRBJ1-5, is SQTIHQWPATLVQPVGSPLSLECTVEGTSNPNLYWYRQAAGRGLQLLFYSVGIGQISSEVPQNLSASRPQDRQFILSSKKLLLSDSGFYLCAWSVSGDQPQHFGDGTRLSIL.

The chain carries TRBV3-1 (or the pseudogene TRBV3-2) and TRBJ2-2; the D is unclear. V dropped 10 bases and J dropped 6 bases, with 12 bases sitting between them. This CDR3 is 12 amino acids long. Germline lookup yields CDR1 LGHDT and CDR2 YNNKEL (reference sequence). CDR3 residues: CATRYASGELFF. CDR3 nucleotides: TGTGCCACCCGCTACGCTTCCGGGGAGCTGTTTTTT.

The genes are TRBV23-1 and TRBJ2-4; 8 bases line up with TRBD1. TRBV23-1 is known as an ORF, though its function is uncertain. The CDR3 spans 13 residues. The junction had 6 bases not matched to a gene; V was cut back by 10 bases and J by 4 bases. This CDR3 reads CATTQGAKNIQYF. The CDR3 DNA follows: TGCGCCACTACCCAGGGGGCGAAAAACATTCAGTACTTC.

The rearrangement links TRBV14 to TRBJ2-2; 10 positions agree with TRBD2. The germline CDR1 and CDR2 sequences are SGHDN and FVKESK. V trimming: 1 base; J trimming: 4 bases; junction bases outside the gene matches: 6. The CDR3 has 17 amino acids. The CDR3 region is CASSQASGRVFTGELFF. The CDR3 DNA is TGTGCCAGCAGCCAAGCAAGCGGGAGGGTTTTCACCGGGGAGCTGTTTTTT.

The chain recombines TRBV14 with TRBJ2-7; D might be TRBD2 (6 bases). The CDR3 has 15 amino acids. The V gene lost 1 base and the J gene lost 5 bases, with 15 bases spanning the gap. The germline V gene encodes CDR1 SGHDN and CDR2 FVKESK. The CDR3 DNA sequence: TGTGCCAGCAGCCAAGGAATTTGGAGGGCGGACGAGCAGTACTTC. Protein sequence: CASSQGIWRADEQYF. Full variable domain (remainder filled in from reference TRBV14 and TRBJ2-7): EAGVTQFPSHSVIEKGQTVTLRCDPISGHDNLYWYRRVMGKEIKFLLHFVKESKQDESGMPNNRFLAERTGGTYSTLKVQPAELEDSGVYFCASSQGIWRADEQYFGPGTRLTVT.

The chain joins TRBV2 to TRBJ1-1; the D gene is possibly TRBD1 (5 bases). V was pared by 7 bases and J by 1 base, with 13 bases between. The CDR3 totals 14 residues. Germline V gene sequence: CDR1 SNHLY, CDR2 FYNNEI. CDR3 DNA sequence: TGTGCCAGCACCCTCGGGGGAGGGAACACTGAAGCTTTCTTT. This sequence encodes CASTLGGGNTEAFF.

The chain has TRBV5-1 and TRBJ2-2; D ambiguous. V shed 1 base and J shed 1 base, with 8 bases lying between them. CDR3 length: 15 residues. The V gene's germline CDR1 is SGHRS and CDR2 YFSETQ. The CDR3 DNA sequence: TGCGCCAGCAGCTTGTTGGCAGGGAACACCGGGGAGCTGTTTTTT. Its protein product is CASSLLAGNTGELFF.

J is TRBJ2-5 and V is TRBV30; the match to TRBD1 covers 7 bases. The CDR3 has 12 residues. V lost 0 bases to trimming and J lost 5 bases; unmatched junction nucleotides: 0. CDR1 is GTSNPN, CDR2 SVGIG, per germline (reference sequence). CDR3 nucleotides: TGTGCCTGGAGTGTCAGGGGGGAGACCCAGTACTTC. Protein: CAWSVRGETQYF.

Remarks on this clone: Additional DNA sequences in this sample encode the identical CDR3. The CDR3 is CASSIVVNTGELFF. The CDR3 coding sequence is TGTGCCAGTAGTATAGTAGTGAACACCGGGGAGCTGTTTTTT. The chain is built from TRBV19 and TRBJ2-2; D is unresolved. From germline, CDR1 is LNHDA and CDR2 SQIVND (reference sequence). CDR3 length equals 14 residues. Trimming pared 1 base from V and 1 base from J, leaving 4 bases between.

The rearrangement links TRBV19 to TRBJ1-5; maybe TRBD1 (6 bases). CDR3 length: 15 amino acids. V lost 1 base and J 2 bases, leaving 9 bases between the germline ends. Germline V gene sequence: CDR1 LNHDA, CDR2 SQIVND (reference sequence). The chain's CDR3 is CASSIGGGRNQPQHF. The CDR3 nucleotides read TGTGCCAGTAGTATAGGTGGGGGGCGCAATCAGCCCCAGCATTTT.

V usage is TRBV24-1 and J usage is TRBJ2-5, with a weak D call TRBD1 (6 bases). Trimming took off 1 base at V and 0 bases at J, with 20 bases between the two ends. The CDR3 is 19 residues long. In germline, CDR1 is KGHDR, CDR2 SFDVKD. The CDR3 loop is CATSDFRQGRTRYQETQYF. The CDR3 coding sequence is TGTGCCACCAGTGATTTCCGGCAGGGGCGCACCCGGTACCAAGAGACCCAGTACTTC.

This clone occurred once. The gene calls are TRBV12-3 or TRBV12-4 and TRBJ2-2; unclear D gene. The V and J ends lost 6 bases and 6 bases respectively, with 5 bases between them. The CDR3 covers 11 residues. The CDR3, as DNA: TGTGCCAGCAGACTCGCCGGGGAGCTGTTTTTT. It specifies CASRLAGELFF.

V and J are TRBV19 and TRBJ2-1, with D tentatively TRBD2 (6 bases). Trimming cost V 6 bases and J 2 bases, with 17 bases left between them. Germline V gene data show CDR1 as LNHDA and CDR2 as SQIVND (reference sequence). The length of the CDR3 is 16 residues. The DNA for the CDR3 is TGTGCCAGTAGGCGGGACTTTTCGGCAGCCTACAATGAGCAGTTCTTC. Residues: CASRRDFSAAYNEQFF.

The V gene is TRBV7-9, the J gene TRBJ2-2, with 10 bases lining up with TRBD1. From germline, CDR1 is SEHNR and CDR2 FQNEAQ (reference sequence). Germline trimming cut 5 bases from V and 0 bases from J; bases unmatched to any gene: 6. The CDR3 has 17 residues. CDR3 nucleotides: TGTGCCAGCAGCCCATGGACAGGGGGGACGAACACCGGGGAGCTGTTTTTT. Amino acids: CASSPWTGGTNTGELFF.

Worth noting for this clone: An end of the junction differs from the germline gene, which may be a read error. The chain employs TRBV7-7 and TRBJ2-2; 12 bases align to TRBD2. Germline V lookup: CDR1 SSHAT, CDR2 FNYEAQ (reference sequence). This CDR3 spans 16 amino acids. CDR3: CASSSTSGRNTGELFF. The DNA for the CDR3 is TGTGCTAGCAGCTCGACTAGCGGGAGGAACACCGGGGAGCTGTTTTTT. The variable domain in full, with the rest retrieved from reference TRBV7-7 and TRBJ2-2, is GAGVSQSPRYKVTKRGQDVTLRCDPISSHATLYWYQQALGQGPEFLTYFNYEAQPDKSGLPSDRFSAERPEGSISTLTIQRTEQRDSAMYRCASSSTSGRNTGELFFGEGSRLTVL.

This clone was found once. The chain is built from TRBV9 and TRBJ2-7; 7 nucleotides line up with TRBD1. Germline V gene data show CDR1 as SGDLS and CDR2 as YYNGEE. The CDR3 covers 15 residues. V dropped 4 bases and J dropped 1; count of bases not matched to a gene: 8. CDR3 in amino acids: CASSPLPGGSYEQYF. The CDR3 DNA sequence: TGTGCCAGCAGCCCCCTCCCAGGGGGTTCCTACGAGCAGTACTTC.

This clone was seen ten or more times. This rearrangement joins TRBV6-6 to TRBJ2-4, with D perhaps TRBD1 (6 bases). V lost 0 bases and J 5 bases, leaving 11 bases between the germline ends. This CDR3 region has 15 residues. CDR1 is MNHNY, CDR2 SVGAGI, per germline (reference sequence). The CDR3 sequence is CASSYSQGLQNIQYF. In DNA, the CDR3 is TGTGCCAGCAGTTACTCGCAGGGGTTGCAAAACATTCAGTACTTC.

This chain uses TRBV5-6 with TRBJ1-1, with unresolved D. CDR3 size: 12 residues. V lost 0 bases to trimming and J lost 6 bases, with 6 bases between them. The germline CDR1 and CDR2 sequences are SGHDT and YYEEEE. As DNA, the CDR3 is TGTGCCAGCAGCTTGGTCCGGGCTGAAGCTTTCTTT. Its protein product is CASSLVRAEAFF.

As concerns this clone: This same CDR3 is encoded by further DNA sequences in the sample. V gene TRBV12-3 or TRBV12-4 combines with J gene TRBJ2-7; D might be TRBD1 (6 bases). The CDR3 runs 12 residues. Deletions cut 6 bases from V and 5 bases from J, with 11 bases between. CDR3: CASSPGQNEQYF. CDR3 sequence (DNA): TGTGCCAGCAGCCCTGGACAGAACGAGCAGTACTTC.

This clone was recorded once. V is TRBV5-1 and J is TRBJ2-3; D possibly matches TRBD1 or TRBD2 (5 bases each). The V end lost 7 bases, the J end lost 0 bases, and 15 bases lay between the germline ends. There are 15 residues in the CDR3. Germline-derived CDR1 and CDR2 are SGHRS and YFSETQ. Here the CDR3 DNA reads TGCGCCAGCCTTTCTAGTGGGGACAGCACAGATACGCAGTATTTT. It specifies CASLSSGDSTDTQYF.